The subject of this entry is one T cell receptor beta chain. What it recognizes is unknown. The data belong to a study of vaccination and CD4 T cells after COVID-19. Overall study context: Investigators took post-vaccine samples a median roughly 72 days after dose two, within a range of 14 to 241.

Oncomine TCR Beta short-read sequencing was applied to DNA from cultured CD4+ T cells. From cultured CD4+ T cells, genomic DNA was extracted. One entry per CDR3 protein, called by TCRdb with MiXCR from the PCR reads. The sample shows about 6,900 distinct CDR3 sequences, about 55% of them seen only once. Trimming shortened V by 4 bases and J by 0 bases, and 11 bases separated the two germline ends. Per germline, CDR1 SGHAT and CDR2 FQNNGV. CDR3 size: 15 residues. Treatment in this sample: approximately 11-day PBMC culture with coronavirus spike peptide pools or control peptides (ViraFEST assay). Ahead of the COVID-19 pandemic (2011-2018), the CD4+ T cells of the unexposed donor were collected. ViraFEST grew antigen-specific T cells using peptide pools, then sequenced TCRs. Whenever cell numbers allowed, CD4+ T cells from unexposed donors were probed with SARS-CoV-2 S/N and four cold-coronavirus spikes.

The clonotype comes from a human donor in good health. Sequenced: CD4+ T cells from blood, cultured in vitro. This sequence joins TRBV11-2 and TRBJ2-3; D is unclear. The CDR3 DNA follows: TGTGCCAGCAGCTCTCCCAGGTTGAGCACAGATACGCAGTATTTT. This translates into CASSSPRLSTDTQYF.